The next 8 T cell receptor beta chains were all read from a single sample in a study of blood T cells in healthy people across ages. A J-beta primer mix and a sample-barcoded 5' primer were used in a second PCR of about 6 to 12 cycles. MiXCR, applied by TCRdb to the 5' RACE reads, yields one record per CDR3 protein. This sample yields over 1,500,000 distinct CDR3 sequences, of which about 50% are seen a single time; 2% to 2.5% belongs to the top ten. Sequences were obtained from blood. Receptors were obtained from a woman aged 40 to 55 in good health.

CDR3 in amino acids: CASSSDRVKTQYF. The CDR3 bases are TGTGCCAGCAGCTCGGACAGGGTAAAGACCCAGTACTTC. This chain uses TRBV7-6 with TRBJ2-7; 8 bases line up with TRBD1. Near its end, the DNA agrees better with TRBJ2-5, so the J call may be wrong. The CDR3 covers 13 residues. Looked up from germline, CDR1 is SGHVS and CDR2 is FNYEAQ.

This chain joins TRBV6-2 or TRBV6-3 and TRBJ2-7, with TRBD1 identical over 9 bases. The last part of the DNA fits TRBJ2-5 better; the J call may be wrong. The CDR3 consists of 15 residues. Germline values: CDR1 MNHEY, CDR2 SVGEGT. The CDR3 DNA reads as TGTGCCAGCAGAAAAGAGGACAGGGGTGGAGAGACCCAGTACTTC. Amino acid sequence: CASRKEDRGGETQYF.

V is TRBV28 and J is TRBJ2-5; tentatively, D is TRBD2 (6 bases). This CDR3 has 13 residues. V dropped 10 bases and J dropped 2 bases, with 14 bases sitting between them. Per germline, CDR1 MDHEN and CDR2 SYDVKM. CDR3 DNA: TGTGCCATAGCGGACGTGAGTCAAGAGACCCAGTACTTC. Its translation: CAIADVSQETQYF.

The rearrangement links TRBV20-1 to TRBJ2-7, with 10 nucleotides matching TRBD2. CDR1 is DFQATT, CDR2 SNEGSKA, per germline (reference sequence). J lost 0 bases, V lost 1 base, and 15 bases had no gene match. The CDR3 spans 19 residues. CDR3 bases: TGCAGTGCTAGAGCCCCCCCAATAGCGGGGGGTCGAAGCTCCTACGAGCAGTACTTC. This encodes CSARAPPIAGGRSSYEQYF.

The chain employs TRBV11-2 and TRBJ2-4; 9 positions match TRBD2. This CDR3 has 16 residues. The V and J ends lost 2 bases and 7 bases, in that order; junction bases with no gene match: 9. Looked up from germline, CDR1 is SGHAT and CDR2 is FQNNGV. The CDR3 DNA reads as TGTGCCAGCAGCTTATGGCGGGGGGGGGAGAGGAACATTCAGTACTTC. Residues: CASSLWRGGERNIQYF.

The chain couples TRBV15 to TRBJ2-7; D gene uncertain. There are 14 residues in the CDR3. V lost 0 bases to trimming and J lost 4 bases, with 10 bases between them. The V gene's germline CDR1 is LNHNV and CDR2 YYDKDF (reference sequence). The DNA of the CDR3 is TGTGCCACCAGCAGAGATAGGGCAGGTTACGAGCAGTACTTC. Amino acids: CATSRDRAGYEQYF.

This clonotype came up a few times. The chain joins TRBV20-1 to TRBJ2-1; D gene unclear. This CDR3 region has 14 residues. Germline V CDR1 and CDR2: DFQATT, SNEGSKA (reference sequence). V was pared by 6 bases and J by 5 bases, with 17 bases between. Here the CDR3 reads CSAFPGPTNNEQFF. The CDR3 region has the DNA TGCAGTGCCTTTCCCGGCCCCACCAACAATGAGCAGTTCTTC.

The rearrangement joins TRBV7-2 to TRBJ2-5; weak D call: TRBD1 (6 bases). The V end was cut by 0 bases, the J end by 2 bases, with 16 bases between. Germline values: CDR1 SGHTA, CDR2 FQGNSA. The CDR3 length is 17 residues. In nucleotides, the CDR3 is TGTGCCAGCAGCTTAGCTTCCGGGGCGACAGGACAAGAGACCCAGTACTTC. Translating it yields CASSLASGATGQETQYF.